Listed below are T cell receptor beta chains from one sample, sequenced in a study of STAT5B mutations in CD4+ large granular lymphocyte leukemia. Only in-frame clones appear in the TCRdb table, and some are missing; sequencing was by immunoSEQ multiplex PCR. This sample yields roughly 48,000 clones, of which 55% to 75% are seen a single time; about 1.5% belongs to the top ten. Sequencing input: CD4+ T cells from blood buffy coats. These receptors were obtained from a human donor in good health. The CDR3 runs from the conserved cysteine through the conserved F or W. The D gene is left open where the match is weak. Not all rows give a size; the values are once, few, many and, for expanded clones, a class.

J gene: TRBJ1-1
clone size: few
D gene: .
V gene: TRBV5-6
CDR3 DNA: TGTGCCAGCAGCTTTTCCCAGTTTATAATGAACACTGAAGCTTTCTTT
CDR3 protein: CASSFSQFIMNTEAFF

J gene: TRBJ1-2
clone size: .
D gene: TRBD1
V gene: TRBV7-9
CDR3 DNA: TGTGCCAGCAGCTTAGAGGACAGGCATGGCTACACCTTC
CDR3 protein: CASSLEDRHGYTF

J gene: TRBJ1-3
clone size: .
D gene: .
V gene: TRBV19
CDR3 DNA: TGTGCCAGTAGTGTAGCAGGGACCTCTGGAAACACCATATATTTT
CDR3 protein: CASSVAGTSGNTIYF

J gene: TRBJ1-5
clone size: .
D gene: TRBD1
V gene: TRBV6-1
CDR3 DNA: TGTGCCAGCATCCGAGACAGGGTTGGCAATCAGCCCCAGCATTTT
CDR3 protein: CASIRDRVGNQPQHF

J gene: TRBJ2-3
clone size: few
D gene: .
V gene: TRBV9
CDR3 DNA: TGTGCCAGCAGCGTATTCGGAAGCCTCACTTACACAGATACGCAGTATTTT
CDR3 protein: CASSVFGSLTYTDTQYF

J gene: TRBJ2-3
clone size: .
D gene: .
V gene: TRBV18
CDR3 DNA: TGTGCCAGCTCCCGGCCGGGACACCGCACAGATACGCAGTATTTT
CDR3 protein: CASSRPGHRTDTQYF

J gene: TRBJ2-3
clone size: .
D gene: TRBD2
V gene: TRBV25-1
CDR3 DNA: TGTGCCAGTAGTCCCGGCATAGCGGGGGAGACAGATACGCAGTATTTT
CDR3 protein: CASSPGIAGETDTQYF

J gene: TRBJ2-1
clone size: .
D gene: .
V gene: TRBV27
CDR3 DNA: TGTGCCAGCAGTTTATTAAATAACAGAAGGGACAATGAGCAGTTCTTC
CDR3 protein: CASSLLNNRRDNEQFF

J gene: TRBJ2-1
clone size: .
D gene: TRBD1
V gene: TRBV28
CDR3 DNA: TGTGCCAGCAGTCCGACAGGGCCTGGGAGCTCCTACAATGAGCAGTTCTTC
CDR3 protein: CASSPTGPGSSYNEQFF

J gene: TRBJ1-5
clone size: .
D gene: .
V gene: TRBV7-8
CDR3 DNA: TGTGCCAGCAGCTATCTGAGGGACCAGCCCCAGCATTTT
CDR3 protein: CASSYLRDQPQHF

J gene: TRBJ2-3
clone size: .
D gene: TRBD2
V gene: TRBV7-6
CDR3 DNA: TGTGCCAGCAGCTTAGGTGCGGGAGGGGAATGGGGCACAGATACGCAGTATTTT
CDR3 protein: CASSLGAGGEWGTDTQYF

J gene: TRBJ2-3
clone size: .
D gene: TRBD2
V gene: TRBV4-1
CDR3 DNA: TGCGCCAGCAGCCAAGATTCAGCGGGGGGGTTCCCAGATACGCAGTATTTT
CDR3 protein: CASSQDSAGGFPDTQYF

J gene: TRBJ1-5
clone size: .
D gene: .
V gene: TRBV28
CDR3 DNA: TGTGCCAGCAGTTTTCGACAAATTGGCAATCAGCCCCAGCATTTT
CDR3 protein: CASSFRQIGNQPQHF

J gene: TRBJ2-7
clone size: .
D gene: .
V gene: TRBV18
CDR3 DNA: TGTGCCAGCTCACCGACAGGCGTAGGGAACGAGCAGTACTTC
CDR3 protein: CASSPTGVGNEQYF

J gene: TRBJ2-5
clone size: once
D gene: .
V gene: TRBV28
CDR3 DNA: TGTGCCAGCAGTTCGCCGGCCCAAGAGACCCAGTACTTC
CDR3 protein: CASSSPAQETQYF

J gene: TRBJ2-2
clone size: .
D gene: .
V gene: TRBV7-9
CDR3 DNA: TGTGCCAGCGGCGAAATGGCAGGGGTCTCCACCGGGGAGCTGTTTTTT
CDR3 protein: CASGEMAGVSTGELFF

J gene: TRBJ1-6
clone size: .
D gene: TRBD1
V gene: TRBV28
CDR3 DNA: TGTGCCAGCAAAGGGACAGTGAATTCACCCCTCCACTTT
CDR3 protein: CASKGTVNSPLHF

J gene: TRBJ2-2
clone size: .
D gene: TRBD1
V gene: TRBV2
CDR3 DNA: TGTGCCAGCAGGGGGACAGGGGCCGGGGAGCTGTTTTTT
CDR3 protein: CASRGTGAGELFF

J gene: TRBJ2-7
clone size: .
D gene: .
V gene: TRBV15
CDR3 DNA: TGTGCCACCAGCAGTAGGCCCGTTCCCAGCTCCTACGAGCAGTACTTC
CDR3 protein: CATSSRPVPSSYEQYF

J gene: TRBJ2-3
clone size: once
D gene: TRBD2
V gene: TRBV7-2
CDR3 DNA: TGTGCCAGCAGCTCATCTAGCGGGGGGCTAACAGATACGCAGTATTTT
CDR3 protein: CASSSSSGGLTDTQYF

J gene: TRBJ2-1
clone size: .
D gene: .
V gene: TRBV6-5
CDR3 DNA: TGTGCCAGCAGTTCAACAGGGAATGAGCAGTTCTTC
CDR3 protein: CASSSTGNEQFF

J gene: TRBJ1-6
clone size: few
D gene: TRBD1
V gene: TRBV18
CDR3 DNA: TGTGCCAGCTCATCCTCCGGGACAGATAATTCACCCCTCCACTTT
CDR3 protein: CASSSSGTDNSPLHF

J gene: TRBJ1-6
clone size: .
D gene: .
V gene: TRBV7-8
CDR3 DNA: TGTGCCAGCAGCCCCATGTGGGAAGATCATCCCGTGGACTATAATTCACCCCTCCACTTT
CDR3 protein: CASSPMWEDHPVDYNSPLHF

J gene: TRBJ2-1
clone size: .
D gene: TRBD2
V gene: TRBV5-1
CDR3 DNA: TGCGCCAGCAGCTTGGGACAACTAGCGGGGTCCTACAATGAGCAGTTCTTC
CDR3 protein: CASSLGQLAGSYNEQFF

J gene: TRBJ1-2
clone size: .
D gene: .
V gene: TRBV2
CDR3 DNA: TGTGCCAGCGCGCTAACAGAGTCCTATGGCTACACCTTC
CDR3 protein: CASALTESYGYTF

J gene: TRBJ2-5
clone size: .
D gene: TRBD2
V gene: TRBV5-5
CDR3 DNA: TGTGCCAGCGCGGGGGCCCAGTACTTC
CDR3 protein: CASAGAQYF

J gene: TRBJ2-5
clone size: .
D gene: TRBD2
V gene: TRBV4-2
CDR3 DNA: TGTGCCAGCAGCCAAGAGGTGGCGGGGGTAGTAGAGACCCAGTACTTC
CDR3 protein: CASSQEVAGVVETQYF

J gene: TRBJ1-4
clone size: .
D gene: .
V gene: TRBV5-1
CDR3 DNA: TGCGCCAGCAGCTTGGCCGAGACTAATGAAAAACTGTTTTTT
CDR3 protein: CASSLAETNEKLFF

J gene: TRBJ2-3
clone size: few
D gene: .
V gene: TRBV5-8
CDR3 DNA: TGTGCCAGCAGCTTCCCAGGGCTCCAATACACAGATACGCAGTATTTT
CDR3 protein: CASSFPGLQYTDTQYF

J gene: TRBJ1-4
clone size: .
D gene: TRBD1
V gene: TRBV18
CDR3 DNA: TGTGCCAGCTCACCCCCAGGACAGGGCGGGGAAAAACTGTTTTTT
CDR3 protein: CASSPPGQGGEKLFF

J gene: TRBJ2-2
clone size: .
D gene: .
V gene: TRBV7-9
CDR3 DNA: TGTGCCAGCACCCCGCCCCAGAACACCGGGGAGCTGTTTTTT
CDR3 protein: CASTPPQNTGELFF

J gene: TRBJ1-4
clone size: .
D gene: .
V gene: TRBV7-8
CDR3 DNA: TGTGCCAGCAGCTTAATGGTGAATGAAAAACTGTTTTTT
CDR3 protein: CASSLMVNEKLFF

J gene: TRBJ1-1
clone size: .
D gene: .
V gene: TRBV11-2
CDR3 DNA: TGTGCCAGCAGCTTAGGGGGGGGTTTGAACACTGAAGCTTTCTTT
CDR3 protein: CASSLGGGLNTEAFF

J gene: TRBJ1-2
clone size: .
D gene: .
V gene: TRBV7-9
CDR3 DNA: TGTGCCAGCAGCCGTGAGGGGGGCTACACCTTC
CDR3 protein: CASSREGGYTF

J gene: TRBJ2-1
clone size: once
D gene: .
V gene: TRBV18
CDR3 DNA: TGTGCCAGCTCACCTTTTGCAGGCTCCTACAATGAGCAGTTCTTC
CDR3 protein: CASSPFAGSYNEQFF

J gene: TRBJ1-2
clone size: .
D gene: .
V gene: TRBV6-4
CDR3 DNA: TGTGCCAGCAGTGACTCGGCTTCTAACTATGGCTACACCTTC
CDR3 protein: CASSDSASNYGYTF

J gene: TRBJ1-1
clone size: .
D gene: TRBD1
V gene: TRBV6-6
CDR3 DNA: TGTGCCAGCAGGCCCGGGACAGGGGAAACTGAAGCTTTCTTT
CDR3 protein: CASRPGTGETEAFF

J gene: TRBJ2-5
clone size: .
D gene: .
V gene: TRBV15
CDR3 DNA: TGTGCCACCAGCAGAGGCCTCACGGAGACCCAGTACTTC
CDR3 protein: CATSRGLTETQYF

J gene: TRBJ2-3
clone size: .
D gene: .
V gene: TRBV2
CDR3 DNA: TGTGCCAGCAGCGGGGGCGGGAGCACAGATACGCAGTATTTT
CDR3 protein: CASSGGGSTDTQYF

J gene: TRBJ2-3
clone size: .
D gene: TRBD2
V gene: TRBV4-1
CDR3 DNA: TGCGCCAGCAGCCAAGACGATTCCCCGGGACTATACAATACGCAGTATTTT
CDR3 protein: CASSQDDSPGLYNTQYF